The 4 T cell receptor beta chains presented below share a single source sample, sequenced in a study of Graves' ophthalmopathy and Graves' hyperthyroidism. CDR3 regions of TCR beta were amplified from RNA transcripts. RT-PCR in the first round used HTBI primers; a second-round multiplex PCR followed. In TCRdb, the multiplex PCR reads were re-called with MiXCR into one record per CDR3 protein. The sample records around 1,200,000 distinct CDR3 sequences, 35% to 45% being singletons. Input material: peripheral blood or thyroid tissue (not recorded which). These receptors were collected from an adult man with Graves' hyperthyroidism.

This clonotype was seen ten or more times. The chain has TRBV2 and TRBJ1-6; D ambiguous. V was shortened by 1 base and J by 9 bases, with 13 bases between the two germline ends. The CDR3 has 15 amino acids. From germline, CDR1 is SNHLY and CDR2 FYNNEI. CDR3 bases: TGTGCCAGCAGTGAAGATGCAGGCTTCGGTTCACCCCTCCACTTT. Amino acid sequence: CASSEDAGFGSPLHF.

The sample holds many counts of this clonotype. The chain employs TRBV12-3 or TRBV12-4 and TRBJ2-5; 9 bases agree with TRBD2. V lost 2 bases to trimming and J lost 1 base; unmatched junction nucleotides: 2. CDR3 length: 15 amino acids. This chain's CDR3 is CASSLSSGIQETQYF. CDR3 DNA sequence: TGTGCCAGCAGTTTATCTAGCGGGATCCAAGAGACCCAGTACTTC.

This clonotype was seen ten or more times. V is TRBV7-9 and J is TRBJ2-6; D possibly uses TRBD1 or TRBD2 (5 bases each). Per germline, CDR1 SEHNR and CDR2 FQNEAQ (reference sequence). The germline V and J ends were trimmed by 5 bases and 4 bases, with 15 bases remaining between them. This CDR3 has 16 amino acids. The CDR3 DNA follows: TGTGCCAGCAGCCCGGGACCGCCTGGAGGGGCCAACGTCCTGACTTTC. Protein sequence: CASSPGPPGGANVLTF.

J is TRBJ2-7 and V is TRBV18; perhaps TRBD1 as D (5 bases). With 3 bases removed from V and 3 bases from J, the gap between germline ends came to 12 bases. CDR3 length: 14 residues. Germline CDR1 KGHSH, CDR2 LQKENI. The CDR3 coding sequence is TGTGCCAGCTCACCTAGTAGGGGTGTCTACGAGCAGTACTTC. Its protein is CASSPSRGVYEQYF.